This is a list of T cell receptor beta chains from one sample in a study of TIL therapy for anti-PD-1-resistant metastatic lung cancer. TCRdb's copy holds only in-frame clones and misses some; the assay was immunoSEQ multiplex PCR. The table records about 50,000 clones, just over 70% of them present only once. Sequenced here: tumor tissue, sampled at baseline. These receptor sequences come from a person aged 25-80 years with non-small cell lung cancer. Both conserved end residues are part of each CDR3. D genes are given only for firm matches. The size field is filled for only some rows; it gives once, few, many or a size class.

j_call: TRBJ2-1
v_call: TRBV5-6
cdr3_length: 12
d_call: -
clone_size: -
cdr3_aa: CASSLVGDEQFF
cdr3_nt: TGTGCCAGCAGCTTGGTGGGCGATGAGCAGTTCTTC

j_call: TRBJ2-1
v_call: TRBV5-1
cdr3_length: 14
d_call: -
clone_size: once
cdr3_aa: CASSGRDFYNEQFF
cdr3_nt: TGCGCCAGCAGCGGCCGGGACTTTTACAATGAGCAGTTCTTC

j_call: TRBJ1-2
v_call: TRBV6-5
cdr3_length: 12
d_call: TRBD1
clone_size: -
cdr3_aa: CASYRGTYGYTF
cdr3_nt: TGTGCCAGCTACAGGGGGACCTATGGCTACACCTTC

j_call: TRBJ2-1
v_call: TRBV29-1
cdr3_length: 12
d_call: -
clone_size: -
cdr3_aa: CSAGTDYNEQFF
cdr3_nt: TGCAGCGCGGGGACCGATTACAATGAGCAGTTCTTC

j_call: TRBJ1-4
v_call: TRBV6-6
cdr3_length: 12
d_call: -
clone_size: -
cdr3_aa: CASRNSNEKLFF
cdr3_nt: TGTGCCAGCAGAAACAGTAATGAAAAACTGTTTTTT

j_call: TRBJ2-3
v_call: TRBV6-1
cdr3_length: 14
d_call: -
clone_size: few
cdr3_aa: CASSEFGSTDTQYF
cdr3_nt: TGTGCCAGCAGTGAATTTGGTAGCACAGATACGCAGTATTTT

j_call: TRBJ1-1
v_call: TRBV11-3
cdr3_length: 13
d_call: -
clone_size: -
cdr3_aa: CASSFKGNTEAFF
cdr3_nt: TGTGCCAGCAGCTTTAAAGGCAACACTGAAGCTTTCTTT

j_call: TRBJ2-7
v_call: TRBV19
cdr3_length: 12
d_call: TRBD1
clone_size: -
cdr3_aa: CASSPGTAEQYF
cdr3_nt: TGTGCCAGTAGTCCTGGGACAGCCGAGCAGTACTTC

j_call: TRBJ2-1
v_call: TRBV7-2
cdr3_length: 13
d_call: -
clone_size: -
cdr3_aa: CASSSDGQYRQFF
cdr3_nt: TGTGCCAGCAGCTCCGATGGACAGTATCGGCAGTTCTTC

j_call: TRBJ2-3
v_call: TRBV6-1
cdr3_length: 16
d_call: TRBD1
clone_size: -
cdr3_aa: CASSVTTGVGTDTQYF
cdr3_nt: TGTGCCAGCAGTGTTACGACAGGGGTGGGCACAGATACGCAGTATTTT

j_call: TRBJ2-1
v_call: TRBV11-3
cdr3_length: 13
d_call: -
clone_size: -
cdr3_aa: CASSSPPRHEQFF
cdr3_nt: TGTGCCAGCAGCTCGCCCCCCCGTCATGAGCAGTTCTTC

j_call: TRBJ2-2
v_call: TRBV11-2
cdr3_length: 17
d_call: TRBD2
clone_size: -
cdr3_aa: CASSFPGLAGGAGELFF
cdr3_nt: TGTGCCAGCAGCTTCCCGGGACTAGCGGGAGGGGCCGGGGAGCTGTTTTTT

j_call: TRBJ2-2
v_call: TRBV10-1
cdr3_length: 14
d_call: -
clone_size: -
cdr3_aa: CASKPGGQTGELFF
cdr3_nt: TGCGCCAGCAAGCCTGGGGGGCAAACCGGGGAGCTGTTTTTT

j_call: TRBJ2-1
v_call: TRBV7-2
cdr3_length: 12
d_call: -
clone_size: -
cdr3_aa: CASSPAHNEQFF
cdr3_nt: TGTGCCAGCAGCCCCGCCCACAATGAGCAGTTCTTC

j_call: TRBJ1-1
v_call: TRBV5-1
cdr3_length: 13
d_call: -
clone_size: -
cdr3_aa: CASRLQGNTEAFF
cdr3_nt: TGCGCCAGCAGACTTCAGGGAAACACTGAAGCTTTCTTT

j_call: TRBJ2-7
v_call: TRBV11-2
cdr3_length: 15
d_call: TRBD2
clone_size: -
cdr3_aa: CASSPGGAGDYEQYF
cdr3_nt: TGTGCCAGCAGCCCCGGGGGGGCGGGGGACTACGAGCAGTACTTC

j_call: TRBJ1-4
v_call: TRBV15
cdr3_length: 16
d_call: TRBD1
clone_size: once
cdr3_aa: CATSRVGARGNEKLFF
cdr3_nt: TGTGCCACCAGCAGAGTAGGGGCCAGGGGGAATGAAAAACTGTTTTTT

j_call: TRBJ1-2
v_call: TRBV6-5
cdr3_length: 13
d_call: -
clone_size: -
cdr3_aa: CASSPLGGYGYTF
cdr3_nt: TGTGCCAGCAGCCCTCTGGGAGGGTATGGCTACACCTTC

j_call: TRBJ1-4
v_call: TRBV7-7
cdr3_length: 12
d_call: -
clone_size: -
cdr3_aa: CRKLGHNEKLFF
cdr3_nt: TGTCGAAAACTAGGGCATAATGAAAAACTGTTTTTT

j_call: TRBJ1-6
v_call: TRBV7-2
cdr3_length: 16
d_call: -
clone_size: -
cdr3_aa: CASSYGQDRINSPLHF
cdr3_nt: TGTGCCAGCAGCTACGGTCAGGACAGAATTAATTCACCCCTCCACTTT

j_call: TRBJ1-1
v_call: TRBV5-6
cdr3_length: 17
d_call: -
clone_size: few
cdr3_aa: CASNPRGGRRDSTEAFF
cdr3_nt: TGTGCCAGCAACCCCCGAGGGGGGCGGAGGGATAGCACTGAAGCTTTCTTT

j_call: TRBJ1-1
v_call: TRBV11-2
cdr3_length: 13
d_call: -
clone_size: few
cdr3_aa: CASSLARGTEAFF
cdr3_nt: TGTGCCAGCAGCTTGGCCCGGGGGACTGAAGCTTTCTTT

j_call: TRBJ2-3
v_call: TRBV5-6
cdr3_length: 16
d_call: -
clone_size: -
cdr3_aa: CASSLVRLVFTDTQYF
cdr3_nt: TGTGCCAGCAGCTTGGTAAGGCTAGTCTTCACAGATACGCAGTATTTT

j_call: TRBJ2-7
v_call: TRBV6-5
cdr3_length: 14
d_call: -
clone_size: -
cdr3_aa: CASSFYSPSYEQYF
cdr3_nt: TGTGCCAGCAGTTTCTACAGCCCTTCCTACGAGCAGTACTTC

j_call: TRBJ1-2
v_call: TRBV5-1
cdr3_length: 14
d_call: -
clone_size: -
cdr3_aa: CASTPQGNNYGYTF
cdr3_nt: TGCGCCAGCACTCCTCAGGGGAATAACTATGGCTACACCTTC

j_call: TRBJ2-7
v_call: TRBV10-3
cdr3_length: 14
d_call: -
clone_size: -
cdr3_aa: CAISELQGTYEQYF
cdr3_nt: TGTGCCATCAGTGAGTTGCAGGGAACCTACGAGCAGTACTTC

j_call: TRBJ2-7
v_call: TRBV7-8
cdr3_length: 16
d_call: -
clone_size: -
cdr3_aa: CASSVGQTGYYYEQYF
cdr3_nt: TGTGCCAGCAGCGTCGGGCAGACAGGATACTACTACGAGCAGTACTTC

j_call: TRBJ1-4
v_call: TRBV4-3
cdr3_length: 13
d_call: -
clone_size: -
cdr3_aa: CASSQGLGEKLFF
cdr3_nt: TGCGCCAGCAGCCAAGGGCTGGGTGAAAAACTGTTTTTT

j_call: TRBJ1-5
v_call: TRBV6-1
cdr3_length: 12
d_call: -
clone_size: few
cdr3_aa: CASSGSNQPQHF
cdr3_nt: TGTGCCAGCAGCGGCAGCAATCAGCCCCAGCATTTT

j_call: TRBJ2-1
v_call: TRBV5-1
cdr3_length: 18
d_call: TRBD2
clone_size: -
cdr3_aa: CASSLGLAGALSYNEQFF
cdr3_nt: TGCGCCAGCAGCTTGGGCCTAGCGGGAGCGCTCTCCTACAATGAGCAGTTCTTC

j_call: TRBJ1-3
v_call: TRBV6-1
cdr3_length: 15
d_call: -
clone_size: -
cdr3_aa: CASSQGPETWNTIYF
cdr3_nt: TGTGCCAGCAGCCAGGGGCCGGAGACCTGGAACACCATATATTTT

j_call: TRBJ1-4
v_call: TRBV5-4
cdr3_length: 13
d_call: -
clone_size: -
cdr3_aa: CASSLVGNEKLFF
cdr3_nt: TGTGCCAGCAGCTTGGTCGGAAATGAAAAACTGTTTTTT

j_call: TRBJ2-7
v_call: TRBV7-8
cdr3_length: 15
d_call: TRBD2
clone_size: -
cdr3_aa: CASSRTAGDGYEQYF
cdr3_nt: TGTGCCAGCAGCCGTACAGCGGGAGATGGTTACGAGCAGTACTTC

j_call: TRBJ2-7
v_call: TRBV7-9
cdr3_length: 14
d_call: -
clone_size: -
cdr3_aa: CASRPRDNFYEQYF
cdr3_nt: TGTGCCAGCAGGCCCCGGGACAATTTCTACGAGCAGTACTTC

j_call: TRBJ2-7
v_call: TRBV6-1
cdr3_length: 11
d_call: -
clone_size: -
cdr3_aa: CASRLSYEQYF
cdr3_nt: TGTGCCAGCAGACTCTCCTACGAGCAGTACTTC

j_call: TRBJ1-1
v_call: TRBV11-2
cdr3_length: 14
d_call: -
clone_size: -
cdr3_aa: CASSPLGPNTEAFF
cdr3_nt: TGTGCCAGCAGCCCTCTGGGACCGAACACTGAAGCTTTCTTT

j_call: TRBJ1-2
v_call: TRBV5-1
cdr3_length: 14
d_call: -
clone_size: -
cdr3_aa: CASSLAGGSYGYTF
cdr3_nt: TGCGCCAGCAGCTTAGCGGGGGGGAGCTATGGCTACACCTTC

j_call: TRBJ2-1
v_call: TRBV6-1
cdr3_length: 16
d_call: -
clone_size: -
cdr3_aa: CASSGNRVKAYNEQFF
cdr3_nt: TGTGCCAGCAGTGGCAATAGAGTTAAGGCCTACAATGAGCAGTTCTTC

j_call: TRBJ1-3
v_call: TRBV9
cdr3_length: 16
d_call: -
clone_size: -
cdr3_aa: CASSVEDAHSGNTIYF
cdr3_nt: TGTGCCAGCAGCGTAGAGGATGCGCACTCTGGAAACACCATATATTTT

j_call: TRBJ2-2
v_call: TRBV7-2
cdr3_length: 15
d_call: -
clone_size: -
cdr3_aa: CASSFGWHDTGELFF
cdr3_nt: TGTGCCAGCAGCTTCGGATGGCATGACACCGGGGAGCTGTTTTTT

j_call: TRBJ2-5
v_call: TRBV25-1
cdr3_length: 14
d_call: -
clone_size: -
cdr3_aa: CASSDWGKGETQYF
cdr3_nt: TGTGCCAGCAGTGACTGGGGAAAGGGTGAGACCCAGTACTTC

j_call: TRBJ1-5
v_call: TRBV7-9
cdr3_length: 17
d_call: TRBD1
clone_size: -
cdr3_aa: CASSPILGTGSNQPQHF
cdr3_nt: TGTGCCAGCAGCCCAATCCTCGGGACAGGGAGCAATCAGCCCCAGCATTTT

j_call: TRBJ2-5
v_call: TRBV7-2
cdr3_length: 15
d_call: TRBD2
clone_size: few
cdr3_aa: CASRYRTSAGETQYF
cdr3_nt: TGTGCCAGCAGATATAGGACTAGCGCCGGAGAGACCCAGTACTTC

j_call: TRBJ2-7
v_call: TRBV5-1
cdr3_length: 15
d_call: TRBD1
clone_size: -
cdr3_aa: CASSLAGDRVNEQYF
cdr3_nt: TGCGCCAGCAGCTTGGCTGGGGACAGGGTCAACGAGCAGTACTTC

j_call: TRBJ2-3
v_call: TRBV5-6
cdr3_length: 13
d_call: -
clone_size: -
cdr3_aa: CASSLRVTDTQYF
cdr3_nt: TGTGCCAGCAGCTTAAGGGTCACAGATACGCAGTATTTT

j_call: TRBJ2-5
v_call: TRBV5-1
cdr3_length: 17
d_call: TRBD2
clone_size: -
cdr3_aa: CASSFGVASGGQETQYF
cdr3_nt: TGCGCCAGCAGCTTTGGTGTCGCTAGCGGGGGTCAAGAGACCCAGTACTTC

j_call: TRBJ2-7
v_call: TRBV9
cdr3_length: 14
d_call: TRBD2
clone_size: -
cdr3_aa: CASSSGSSSGEQYF
cdr3_nt: TGTGCCAGCAGTAGCGGGAGTTCATCGGGTGAGCAGTACTTC

j_call: TRBJ2-1
v_call: TRBV5-1
cdr3_length: 16
d_call: TRBD2
clone_size: -
cdr3_aa: CASSPASFSGRAYLLF
cdr3_nt: TGCGCCAGCAGCCCGGCGAGCTTTAGCGGGAGGGCGTATTTGCTCTTC

j_call: TRBJ2-7
v_call: TRBV6-1
cdr3_length: 13
d_call: -
clone_size: -
cdr3_aa: CASSVVGSYEQYF
cdr3_nt: TGTGCCAGCAGTGTGGTCGGCTCCTACGAGCAGTACTTC

j_call: TRBJ1-1
v_call: TRBV4-1
cdr3_length: 17
d_call: -
clone_size: -
cdr3_aa: CASSQVKGSRVNTEAFF
cdr3_nt: TGCGCCAGCAGCCAAGTTAAGGGGAGCAGGGTAAACACTGAAGCTTTCTTT

j_call: TRBJ2-5
v_call: TRBV5-1
cdr3_length: 16
d_call: TRBD1
clone_size: once
cdr3_aa: CASSLPGTGDQETQYF
cdr3_nt: TGCGCCAGCAGCTTACCCGGGACAGGGGACCAAGAGACCCAGTACTTC

j_call: TRBJ2-2
v_call: TRBV4-1
cdr3_length: 17
d_call: -
clone_size: -
cdr3_aa: CASSQDRRARDTGELFF
cdr3_nt: TGCGCCAGCAGCCAAGATAGGCGGGCGAGGGACACCGGGGAGCTGTTTTTT

j_call: TRBJ1-2
v_call: TRBV5-1
cdr3_length: 14
d_call: TRBD1
clone_size: -
cdr3_aa: CASSRSGQDYGYTF
cdr3_nt: TGCGCCAGCAGCCGAAGCGGACAGGACTATGGCTACACCTTC

j_call: TRBJ2-1
v_call: TRBV6-5
cdr3_length: 16
d_call: -
clone_size: few
cdr3_aa: CASSFLALLDGDEQFF
cdr3_nt: TGTGCCAGCAGTTTCCTCGCCCTGTTGGATGGGGATGAGCAGTTCTTC